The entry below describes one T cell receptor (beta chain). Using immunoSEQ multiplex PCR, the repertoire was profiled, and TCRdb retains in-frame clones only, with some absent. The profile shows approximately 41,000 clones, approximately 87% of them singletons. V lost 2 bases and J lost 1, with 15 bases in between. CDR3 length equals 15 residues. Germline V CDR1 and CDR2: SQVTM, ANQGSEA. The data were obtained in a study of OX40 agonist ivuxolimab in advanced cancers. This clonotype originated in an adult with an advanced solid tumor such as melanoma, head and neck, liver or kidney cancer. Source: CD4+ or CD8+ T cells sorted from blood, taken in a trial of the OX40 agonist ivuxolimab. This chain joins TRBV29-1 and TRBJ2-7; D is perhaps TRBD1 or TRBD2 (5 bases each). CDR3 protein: CSVESGLGRSYEQYF. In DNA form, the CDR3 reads TGCAGCGTTGAATCAGGCTTGGGACGGTCCTACGAGCAGTACTTC.